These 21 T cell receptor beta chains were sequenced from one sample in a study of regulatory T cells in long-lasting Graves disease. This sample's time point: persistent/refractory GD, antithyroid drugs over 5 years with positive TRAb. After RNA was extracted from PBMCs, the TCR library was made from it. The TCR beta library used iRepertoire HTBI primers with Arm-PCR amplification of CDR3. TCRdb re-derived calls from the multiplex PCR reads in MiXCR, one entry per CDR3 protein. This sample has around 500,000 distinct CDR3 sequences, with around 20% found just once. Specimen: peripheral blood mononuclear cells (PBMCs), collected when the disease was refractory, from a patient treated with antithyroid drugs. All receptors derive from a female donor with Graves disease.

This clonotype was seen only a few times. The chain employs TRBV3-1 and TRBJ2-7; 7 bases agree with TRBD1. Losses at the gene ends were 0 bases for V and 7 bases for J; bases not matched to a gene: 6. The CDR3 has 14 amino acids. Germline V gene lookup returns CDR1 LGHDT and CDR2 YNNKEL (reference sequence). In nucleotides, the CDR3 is TGTGCCAGCAGCCAAGAAGGGGGCGTGGAAGAGCAGTACTTC. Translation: CASSQEGGVEEQYF.

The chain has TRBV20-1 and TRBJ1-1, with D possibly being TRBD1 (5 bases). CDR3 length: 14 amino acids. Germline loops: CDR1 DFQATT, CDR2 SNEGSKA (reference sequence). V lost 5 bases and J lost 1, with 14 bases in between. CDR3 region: CSAFSGTANTEAFF. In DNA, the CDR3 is TGCAGTGCTTTCTCCGGGACGGCGAACACTGAAGCTTTCTTT.

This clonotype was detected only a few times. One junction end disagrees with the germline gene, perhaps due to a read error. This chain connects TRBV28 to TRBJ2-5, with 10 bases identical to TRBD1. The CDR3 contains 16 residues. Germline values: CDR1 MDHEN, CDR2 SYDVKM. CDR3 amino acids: CASSFGTGDFQGTQYF. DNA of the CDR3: TGTGCCAGCAGTTTTGGGACAGGGGACTTCCAAGGGACCCAGTACTTC.

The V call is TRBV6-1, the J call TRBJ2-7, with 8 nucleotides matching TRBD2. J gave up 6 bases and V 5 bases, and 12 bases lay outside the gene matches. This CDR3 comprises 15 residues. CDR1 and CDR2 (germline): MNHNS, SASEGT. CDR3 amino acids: CASSPRLASSTEQYF. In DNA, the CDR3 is TGTGCCAGCAGTCCACGACTAGCGAGTTCCACCGAGCAGTACTTC.

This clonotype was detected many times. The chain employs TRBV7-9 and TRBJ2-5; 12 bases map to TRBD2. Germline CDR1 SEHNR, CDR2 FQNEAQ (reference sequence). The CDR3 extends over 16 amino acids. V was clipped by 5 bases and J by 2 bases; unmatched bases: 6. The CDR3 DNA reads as TGTGCCAGCAGCGTCAGACTAGCGGGAGTTCAAGAGACCCAGTACTTC. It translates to CASSVRLAGVQETQYF.

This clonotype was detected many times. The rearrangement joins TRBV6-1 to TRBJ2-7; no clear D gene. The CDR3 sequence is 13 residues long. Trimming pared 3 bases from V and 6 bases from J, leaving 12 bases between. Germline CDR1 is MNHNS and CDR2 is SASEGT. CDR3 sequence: CASSDHPLGEQYF. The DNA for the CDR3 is TGTGCCAGCAGTGATCATCCATTGGGCGAGCAGTACTTC.

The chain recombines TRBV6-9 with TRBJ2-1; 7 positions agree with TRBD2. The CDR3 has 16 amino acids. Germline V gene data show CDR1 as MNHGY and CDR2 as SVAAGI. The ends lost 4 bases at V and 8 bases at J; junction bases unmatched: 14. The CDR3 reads CASSSPLAREADEQFF. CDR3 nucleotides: TGTGCCAGCAGTTCCCCCCTAGCCCGGGAGGCTGATGAGCAGTTCTTC.

CDR3 region: CASSPTANRGDSPLHF. CDR3 coding DNA: TGCGCCAGCAGCCCAACCGCTAACAGGGGTGATTCACCCCTCCACTTT. The gene calls are TRBV5-1 and TRBJ1-6, with 7 bases that match TRBD1. The CDR3 totals 16 residues. J gave up 8 bases and V 4 bases, and 12 bases lay outside the gene matches. CDR1 is SGHRS, CDR2 YFSETQ, per germline. The entire variable domain, with the rest obtained from reference TRBV5-1 and TRBJ1-6, is as follows: KAGVTQTPRYLIKTRGQQVTLSCSPISGHRSVSWYQQTPGQGLQFLFEYFSETQRNKGNFPGRFSGRQFSNSRSEMNVSTLELGDSALYLCASSPTANRGDSPLHFGNGTRLTVT.

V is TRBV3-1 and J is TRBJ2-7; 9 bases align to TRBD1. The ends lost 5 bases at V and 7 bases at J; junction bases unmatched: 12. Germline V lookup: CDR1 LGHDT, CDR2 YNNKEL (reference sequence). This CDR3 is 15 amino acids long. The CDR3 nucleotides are TGTGCCAGCAGCTACGGGACAGGGAGTAGATGGGAGCAGTACTTC. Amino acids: CASSYGTGSRWEQYF.

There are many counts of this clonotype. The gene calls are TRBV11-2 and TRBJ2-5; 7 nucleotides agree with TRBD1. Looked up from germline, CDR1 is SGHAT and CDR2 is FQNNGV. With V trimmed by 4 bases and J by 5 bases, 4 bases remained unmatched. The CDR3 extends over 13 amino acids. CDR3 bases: TGTGCCAGCAGCTCGACAGGGAGCGAGACCCAGTACTTC. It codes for CASSSTGSETQYF.

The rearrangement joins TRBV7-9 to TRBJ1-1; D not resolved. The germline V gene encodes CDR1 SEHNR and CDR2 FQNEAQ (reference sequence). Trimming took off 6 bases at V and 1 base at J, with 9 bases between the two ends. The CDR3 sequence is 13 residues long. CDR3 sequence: CASSRSENTEAFF. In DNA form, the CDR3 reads TGTGCCAGCAGTCGCTCAGAGAACACTGAAGCTTTCTTT.

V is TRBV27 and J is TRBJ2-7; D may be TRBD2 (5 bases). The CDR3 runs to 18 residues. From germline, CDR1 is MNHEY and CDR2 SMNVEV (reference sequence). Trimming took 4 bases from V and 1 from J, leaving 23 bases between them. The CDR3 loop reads CASSSKEGRTEPSYEQYF. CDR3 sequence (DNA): TGTGCCAGCAGTTCTAAAGAGGGCCGGACGGAACCTTCCTACGAGCAGTACTTC.

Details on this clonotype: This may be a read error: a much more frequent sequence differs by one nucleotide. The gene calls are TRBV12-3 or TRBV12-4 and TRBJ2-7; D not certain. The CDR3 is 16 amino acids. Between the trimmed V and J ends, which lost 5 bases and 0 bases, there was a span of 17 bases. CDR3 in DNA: TGTGCCAGCAGTCCTAGATGGACGGTGAACTCCTACGAGCAGTACTTC. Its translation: CASSPRWTVNSYEQYF.

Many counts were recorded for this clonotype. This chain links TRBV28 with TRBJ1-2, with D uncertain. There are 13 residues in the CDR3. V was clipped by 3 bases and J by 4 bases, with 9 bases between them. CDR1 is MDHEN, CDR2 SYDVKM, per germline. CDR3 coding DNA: TGTGCCAGCAGTTTCAGAGATCTCTATGGCTACACCTTC. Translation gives CASSFRDLYGYTF.

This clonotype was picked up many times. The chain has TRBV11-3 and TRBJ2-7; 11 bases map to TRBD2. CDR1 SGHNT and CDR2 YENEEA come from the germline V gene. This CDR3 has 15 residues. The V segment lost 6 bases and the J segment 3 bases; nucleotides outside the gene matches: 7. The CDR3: CASSSGGLAGYEQYF. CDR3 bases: TGTGCCAGCAGTTCGGGAGGACTAGCGGGCTACGAGCAGTACTTC. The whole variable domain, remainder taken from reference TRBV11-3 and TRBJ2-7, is EAGVVQSPRYKIIEKKQPVAFWCNPISGHNTLYWYLQNLGQGPELLIRYENEEAVDDSQLPKDRFSAERLKGVDSTLKIQPAELGDSAVYLCASSSGGLAGYEQYFGPGTRLTVT.

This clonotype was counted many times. The CDR3 DNA is TGTGCCAGCAGTTTTCCGGGGGCGGGGCAGCCCCAGCATTTT. Amino acid sequence: CASSFPGAGQPQHF. The V and J genes are TRBV28 and TRBJ1-5; TRBD1 might be the D (6 bases). The V and J ends lost 3 bases and 7 bases respectively, with 13 bases between them. Germline loops: CDR1 MDHEN, CDR2 SYDVKM. The length of the CDR3 is 14 residues.

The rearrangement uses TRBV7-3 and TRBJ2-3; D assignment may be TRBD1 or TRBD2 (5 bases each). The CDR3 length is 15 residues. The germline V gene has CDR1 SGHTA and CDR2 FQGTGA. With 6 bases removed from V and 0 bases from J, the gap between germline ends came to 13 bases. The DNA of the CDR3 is TGTGCCAGCAGTTTGGGGGAGACTAGCACAGATACGCAGTATTTT. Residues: CASSLGETSTDTQYF.

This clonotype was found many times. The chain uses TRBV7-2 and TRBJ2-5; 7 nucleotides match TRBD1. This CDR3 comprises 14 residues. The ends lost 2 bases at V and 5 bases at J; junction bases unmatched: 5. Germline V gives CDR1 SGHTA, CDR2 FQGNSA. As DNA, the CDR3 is TGTGCCAGCAGCTTAACAGGGGAATGGGAGACCCAGTACTTC. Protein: CASSLTGEWETQYF.

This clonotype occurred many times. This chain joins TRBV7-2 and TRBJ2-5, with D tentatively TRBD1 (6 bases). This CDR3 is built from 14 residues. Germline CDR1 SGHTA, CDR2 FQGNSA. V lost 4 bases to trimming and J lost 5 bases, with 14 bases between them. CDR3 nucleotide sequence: TGTGCCAGCAGCTCATACAGGGTCGGGGAGACCCAGTACTTC. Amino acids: CASSSYRVGETQYF.

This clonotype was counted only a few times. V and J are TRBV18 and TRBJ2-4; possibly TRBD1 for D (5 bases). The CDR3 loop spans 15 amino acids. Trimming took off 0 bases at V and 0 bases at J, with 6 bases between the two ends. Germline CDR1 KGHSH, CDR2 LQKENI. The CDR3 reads CASSPPDRAKNIQYF. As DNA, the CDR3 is TGTGCCAGCTCACCACCTGACAGAGCCAAAAACATTCAGTACTTC.

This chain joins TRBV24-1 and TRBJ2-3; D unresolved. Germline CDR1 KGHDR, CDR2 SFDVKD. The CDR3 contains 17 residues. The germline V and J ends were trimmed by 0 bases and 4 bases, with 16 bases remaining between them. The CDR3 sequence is CATSDLRKRLISDTQYF. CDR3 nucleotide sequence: TGTGCCACCAGTGATTTGCGGAAGCGACTGATTTCAGATACGCAGTATTTT.